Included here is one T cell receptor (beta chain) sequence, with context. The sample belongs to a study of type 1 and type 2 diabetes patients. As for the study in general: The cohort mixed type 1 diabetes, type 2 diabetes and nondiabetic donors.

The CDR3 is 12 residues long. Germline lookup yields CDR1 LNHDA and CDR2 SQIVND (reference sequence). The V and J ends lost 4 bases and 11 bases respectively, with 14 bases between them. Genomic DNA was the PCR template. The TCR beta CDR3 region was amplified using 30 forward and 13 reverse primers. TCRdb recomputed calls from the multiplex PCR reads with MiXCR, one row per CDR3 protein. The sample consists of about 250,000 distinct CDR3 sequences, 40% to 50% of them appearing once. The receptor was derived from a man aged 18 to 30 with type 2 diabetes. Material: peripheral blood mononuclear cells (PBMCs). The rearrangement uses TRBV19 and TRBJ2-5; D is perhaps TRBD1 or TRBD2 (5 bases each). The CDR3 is CASSTQGDTQYF. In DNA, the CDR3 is TGTGCCAGTAGTACTCAGGGAGATACGCAGTACTTC.